This entry describes one TCR beta chain. Antigen specificity is unknown. Germline V gene lookup returns CDR1 LNHNV and CDR2 YYDKDF (reference sequence). This CDR3 has 17 amino acids. Unmatched junction bases numbered 14, after V lost 3 bases and J lost 8 bases. The data stem from a study of T-cell reconstitution after alpha-beta-depleted transplantation in children. Study outcomes and limitations: Hyperexpanded clones declined; after one year, newly produced T cells mostly supplied diversity. Reportedly, alpha-beta T cells present about two months post-transplant originated from several hundred expanded clones of graft origin. The study traced high day-60 TCRbeta diversity in some patients to surviving recipient T cells and thymic progenitors.

It was with unique molecular identifiers that the TCRbeta library was prepared. TCRdb reprocessed the PCR reads via MiXCR and lists one record per CDR3 protein. The profile shows hundreds of thousands of distinct CDR3 sequences, around 13% of them singletons. The chain recombines TRBV15 with TRBJ2-1; 9 bases fit TRBD2. The sequences come from PBMCs, collected before TCRalphabeta/CD19-depleted stem cell transplant. The clonotype comes from a girl aged 2-15 years with congenital amegakaryocytic thrombocytopenia, due to receive a stem cell transplant. The CDR3 nucleotides read TGTGCCACCAGCAGCACGGTAATTAGCGGGAGATTCGATGAGCAGTTCTTC. Translating gives CATSSTVISGRFDEQFF.